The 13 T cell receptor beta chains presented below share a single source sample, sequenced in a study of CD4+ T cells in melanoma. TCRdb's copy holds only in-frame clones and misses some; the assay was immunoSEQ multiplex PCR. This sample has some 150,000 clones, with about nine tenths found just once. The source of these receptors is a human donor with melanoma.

The DNA for the CDR3 is TGCAGCGGTTACAGTAACTATGGCTACACCTTC. It yields the protein CSGYSNYGYTF. This chain links TRBV20-1 with TRBJ1-2; D unresolved. The CDR3 runs 11 residues. The V gene's germline CDR1 is DFQATT and CDR2 SNEGSKA (reference sequence).

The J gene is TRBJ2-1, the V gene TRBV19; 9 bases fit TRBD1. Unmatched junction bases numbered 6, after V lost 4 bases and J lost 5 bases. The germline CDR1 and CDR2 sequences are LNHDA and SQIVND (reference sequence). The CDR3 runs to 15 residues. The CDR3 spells CASSNRQGDNNEQFF. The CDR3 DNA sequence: TGTGCCAGTAGTAACCGACAGGGGGATAACAATGAGCAGTTCTTC.

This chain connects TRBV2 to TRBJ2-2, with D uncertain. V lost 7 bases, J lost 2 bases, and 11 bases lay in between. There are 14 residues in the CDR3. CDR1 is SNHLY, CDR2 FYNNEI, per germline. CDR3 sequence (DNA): TGTGCCAGCATGGTTAACTCCAACACCGGGGAGCTGTTTTTT. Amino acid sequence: CASMVNSNTGELFF.

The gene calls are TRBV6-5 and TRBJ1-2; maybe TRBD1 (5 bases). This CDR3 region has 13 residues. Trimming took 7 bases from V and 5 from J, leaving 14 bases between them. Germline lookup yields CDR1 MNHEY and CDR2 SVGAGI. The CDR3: CASMLGGGYGYTF. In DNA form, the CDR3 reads TGTGCCAGCATGTTGGGGGGTGGTTATGGCTACACCTTC.

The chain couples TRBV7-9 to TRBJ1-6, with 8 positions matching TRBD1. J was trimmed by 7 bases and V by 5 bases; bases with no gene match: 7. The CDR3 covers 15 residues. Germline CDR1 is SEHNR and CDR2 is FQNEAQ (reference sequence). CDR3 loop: CASSRWQGANSPLHF. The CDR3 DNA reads TGTGCCAGCAGCCGCTGGCAGGGGGCGAATTCACCCCTCCACTTT.

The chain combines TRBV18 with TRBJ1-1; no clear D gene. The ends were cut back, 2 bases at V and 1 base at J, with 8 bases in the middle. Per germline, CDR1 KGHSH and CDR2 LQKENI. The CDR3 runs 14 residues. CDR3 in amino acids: CASSPNSRNTEAFF. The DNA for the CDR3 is TGTGCCAGCTCACCAAACAGCAGGAACACTGAAGCTTTCTTT.

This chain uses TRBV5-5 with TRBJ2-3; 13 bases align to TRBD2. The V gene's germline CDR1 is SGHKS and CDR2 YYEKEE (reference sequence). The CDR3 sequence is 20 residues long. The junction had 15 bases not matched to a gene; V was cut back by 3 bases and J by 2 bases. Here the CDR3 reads CASSSPPGLAGVMNTDTQYF. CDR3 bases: TGTGCCAGCAGCTCTCCCCCCGGACTAGCGGGGGTAATGAACACAGATACGCAGTATTTT.

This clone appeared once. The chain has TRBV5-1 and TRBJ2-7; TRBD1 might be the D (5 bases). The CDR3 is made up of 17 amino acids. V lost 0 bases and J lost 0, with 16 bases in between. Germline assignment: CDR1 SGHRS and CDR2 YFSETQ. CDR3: CASSLDAGRLGSYEQYF. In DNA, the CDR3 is TGCGCCAGCAGCTTGGATGCAGGGCGGTTGGGCTCCTACGAGCAGTACTTC.

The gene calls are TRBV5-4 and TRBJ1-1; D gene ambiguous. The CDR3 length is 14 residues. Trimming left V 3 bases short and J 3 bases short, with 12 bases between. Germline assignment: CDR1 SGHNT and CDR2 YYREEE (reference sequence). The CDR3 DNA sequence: TGTGCCAGCAGCTCTGCGACCAGCGACACTGAAGCTTTCTTT. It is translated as CASSSATSDTEAFF.

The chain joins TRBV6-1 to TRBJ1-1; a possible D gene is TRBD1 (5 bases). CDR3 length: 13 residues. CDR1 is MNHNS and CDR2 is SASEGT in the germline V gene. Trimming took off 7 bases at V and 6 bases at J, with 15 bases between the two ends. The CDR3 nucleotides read TGTGCCAGCACCCCCGTGGCGACAGCTGAAGCTTTCTTT. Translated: CASTPVATAEAFF.

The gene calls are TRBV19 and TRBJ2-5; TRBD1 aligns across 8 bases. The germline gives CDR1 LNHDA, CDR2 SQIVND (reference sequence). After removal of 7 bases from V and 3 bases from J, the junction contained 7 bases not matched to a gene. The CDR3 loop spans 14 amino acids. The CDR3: CASNQGASEETQYF. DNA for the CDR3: TGTGCCAGTAATCAGGGGGCGTCGGAAGAGACCCAGTACTTC.

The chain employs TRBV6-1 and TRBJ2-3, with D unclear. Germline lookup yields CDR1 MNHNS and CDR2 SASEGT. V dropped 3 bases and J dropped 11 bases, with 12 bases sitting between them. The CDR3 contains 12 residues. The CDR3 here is CASSEWRSRQYF. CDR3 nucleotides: TGTGCCAGCAGTGAGTGGCGGTCCCGGCAGTATTTT.

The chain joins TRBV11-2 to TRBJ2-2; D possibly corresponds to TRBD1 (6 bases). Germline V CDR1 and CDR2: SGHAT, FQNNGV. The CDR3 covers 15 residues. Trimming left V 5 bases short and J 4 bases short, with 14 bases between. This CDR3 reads CASSPTGRGTGELFF. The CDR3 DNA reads TGTGCCAGCAGCCCAACAGGGAGAGGCACCGGGGAGCTGTTTTTT.